The present entry profiles one T cell receptor (beta chain) with its context. This specimen comes from a study of CD8 T cells in Susac syndrome. Reverse transcription of about 0.5 to 1 ug RNA was carried out with random hexamers. An immunoSEQ multiplex PCR generated amplified TCR beta CDR3 products spanning 54 Vbeta and 13 Jbeta. TCRdb passed the immunoSEQ multiplex PCR reads through MiXCR, listing each CDR3 protein once. This repertoire shows roughly 200,000 distinct CDR3 sequences, roughly 95% found once; its top ten account for roughly 0.16%. TEMRA cells were enriched by FACS, and CD4+ and CD8+ T cells were negatively isolated. The CDR3 is 16 residues long. Trimming shortened V by 1 base and J by 2 bases, and 11 bases separated the two germline ends. Germline assignment: CDR1 MGHRA and CDR2 YSYEKL.

This sequence was found in a human donor with multiple sclerosis. The chain employs TRBV4-1 and TRBJ2-2, with D perhaps TRBD1 or TRBD2 (5 bases each). Material for sequencing was CD8+ T cells from PBMCs. The CDR3 sequence: CASSQVRDLNTGELFF. The CDR3 DNA sequence: TGCGCCAGCAGCCAAGTAAGGGACCTAAACACCGGGGAGCTGTTTTTT.